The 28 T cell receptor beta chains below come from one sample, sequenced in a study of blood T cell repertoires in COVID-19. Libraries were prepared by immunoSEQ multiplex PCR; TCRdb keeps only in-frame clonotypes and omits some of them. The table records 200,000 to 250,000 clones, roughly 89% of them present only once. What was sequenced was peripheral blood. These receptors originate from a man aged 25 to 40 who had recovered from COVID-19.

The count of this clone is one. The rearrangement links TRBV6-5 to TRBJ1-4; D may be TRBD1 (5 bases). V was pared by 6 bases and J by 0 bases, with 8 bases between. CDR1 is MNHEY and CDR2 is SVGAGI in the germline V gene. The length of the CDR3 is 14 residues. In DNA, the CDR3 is TGTGCCAGCAGGCTGACAGCAACTAATGAAAAACTGTTTTTT. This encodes CASRLTATNEKLFF.

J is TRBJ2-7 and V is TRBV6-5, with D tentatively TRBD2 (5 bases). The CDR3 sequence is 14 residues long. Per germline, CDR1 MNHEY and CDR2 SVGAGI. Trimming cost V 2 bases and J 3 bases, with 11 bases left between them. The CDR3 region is CASSYDRGNYEQYF. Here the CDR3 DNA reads TGTGCCAGCAGTTACGATCGGGGAAACTACGAGCAGTACTTC.

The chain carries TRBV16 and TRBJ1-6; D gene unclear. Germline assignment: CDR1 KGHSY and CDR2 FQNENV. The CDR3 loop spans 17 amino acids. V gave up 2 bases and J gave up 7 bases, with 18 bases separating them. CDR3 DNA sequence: TGTGCCAGCAGCCAAAGCCCACGGGGTACCCCCAATTCACCCCTCCACTTT. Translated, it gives CASSQSPRGTPNSPLHF.

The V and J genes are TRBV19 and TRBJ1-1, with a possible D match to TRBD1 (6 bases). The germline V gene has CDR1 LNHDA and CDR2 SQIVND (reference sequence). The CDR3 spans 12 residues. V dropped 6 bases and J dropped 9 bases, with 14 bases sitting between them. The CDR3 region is CASSAGAGQAFF. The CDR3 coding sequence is TGTGCCAGTAGCGCGGGGGCAGGACAAGCTTTCTTT.

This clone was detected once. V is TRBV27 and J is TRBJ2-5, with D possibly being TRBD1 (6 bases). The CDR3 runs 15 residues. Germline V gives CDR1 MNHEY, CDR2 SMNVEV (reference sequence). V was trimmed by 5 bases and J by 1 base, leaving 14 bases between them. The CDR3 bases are TGTGCCAGCAGTCCCTGGGGGCAGATCCAAGAGACCCAGTACTTC. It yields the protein CASSPWGQIQETQYF.

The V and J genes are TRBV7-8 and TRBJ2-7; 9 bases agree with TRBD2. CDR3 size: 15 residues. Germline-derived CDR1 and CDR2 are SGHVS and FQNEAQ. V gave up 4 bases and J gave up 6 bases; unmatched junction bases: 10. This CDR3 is CASSSLAGAQGEQYF. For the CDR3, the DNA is TGTGCCAGCAGCTCGTTAGCGGGGGCTCAGGGCGAGCAGTACTTC.

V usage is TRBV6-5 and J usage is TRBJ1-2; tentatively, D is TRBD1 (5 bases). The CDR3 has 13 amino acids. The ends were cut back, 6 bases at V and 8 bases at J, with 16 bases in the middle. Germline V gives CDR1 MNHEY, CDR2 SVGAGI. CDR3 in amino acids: CASSMDTQGGYTF. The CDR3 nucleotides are TGTGCCAGCAGCATGGACACCCAGGGAGGCTACACCTTC.

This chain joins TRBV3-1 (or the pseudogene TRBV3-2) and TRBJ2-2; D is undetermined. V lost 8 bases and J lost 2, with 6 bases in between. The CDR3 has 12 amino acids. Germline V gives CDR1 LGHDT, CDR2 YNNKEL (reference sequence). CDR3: CASEVNTGELFF. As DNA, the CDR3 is TGTGCCAGCGAGGTAAACACCGGGGAGCTGTTTTTT.

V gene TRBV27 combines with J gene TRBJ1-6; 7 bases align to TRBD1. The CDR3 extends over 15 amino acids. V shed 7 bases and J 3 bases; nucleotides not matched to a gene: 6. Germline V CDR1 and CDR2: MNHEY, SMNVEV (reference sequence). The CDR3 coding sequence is TGTGCCAGCAAGCCAGGGGGTAACTATAATTCACCCCTCCACTTT. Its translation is CASKPGGNYNSPLHF.

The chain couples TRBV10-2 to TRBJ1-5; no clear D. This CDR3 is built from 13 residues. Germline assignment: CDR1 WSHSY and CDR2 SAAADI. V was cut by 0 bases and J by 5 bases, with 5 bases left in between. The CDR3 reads CASSESVYQPQHF. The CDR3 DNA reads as TGCGCCAGCAGTGAGTCCGTTTATCAGCCCCAGCATTTT.

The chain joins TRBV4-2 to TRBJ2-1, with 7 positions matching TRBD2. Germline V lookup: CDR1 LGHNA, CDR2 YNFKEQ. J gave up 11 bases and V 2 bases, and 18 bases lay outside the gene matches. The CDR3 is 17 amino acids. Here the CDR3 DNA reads TGTGCCAGCAGCCAACCTAGTAGCCGGGACTACATATCTCAGCAGTTCTTC. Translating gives CASSQPSSRDYISQQFF.

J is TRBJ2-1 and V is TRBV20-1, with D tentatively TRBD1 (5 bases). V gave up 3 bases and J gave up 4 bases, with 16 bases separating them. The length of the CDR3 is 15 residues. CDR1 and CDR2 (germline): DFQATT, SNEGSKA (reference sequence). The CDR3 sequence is CSASSGMGPYNEQFF. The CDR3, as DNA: TGCAGTGCTAGTTCAGGGATGGGCCCATACAATGAGCAGTTCTTC.

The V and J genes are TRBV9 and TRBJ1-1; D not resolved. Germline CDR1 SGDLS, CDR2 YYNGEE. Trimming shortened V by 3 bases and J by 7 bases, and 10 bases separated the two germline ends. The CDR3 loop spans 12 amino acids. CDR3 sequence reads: CASSGGDGEAFF. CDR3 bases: TGTGCCAGCAGCGGCGGAGACGGTGAAGCTTTCTTT.

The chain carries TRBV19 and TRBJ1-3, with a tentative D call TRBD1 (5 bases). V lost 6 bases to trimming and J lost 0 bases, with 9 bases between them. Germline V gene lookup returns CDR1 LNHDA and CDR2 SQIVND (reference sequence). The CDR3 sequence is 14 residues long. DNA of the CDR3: TGTGCCAGTAGGGCAGGGCACTCTGGAAACACCATATATTTT. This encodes CASRAGHSGNTIYF.

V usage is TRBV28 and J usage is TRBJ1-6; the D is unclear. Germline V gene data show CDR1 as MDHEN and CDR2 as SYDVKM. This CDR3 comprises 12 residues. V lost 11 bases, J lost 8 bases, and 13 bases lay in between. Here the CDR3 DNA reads TGTGCCTCCGGAGAAAGACATTCACCCCTCCACTTT. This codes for CASGERHSPLHF.

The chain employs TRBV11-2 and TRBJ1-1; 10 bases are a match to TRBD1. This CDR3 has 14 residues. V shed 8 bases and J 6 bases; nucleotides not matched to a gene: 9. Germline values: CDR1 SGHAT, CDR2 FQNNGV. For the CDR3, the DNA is TGTGCCAGCCGGAACCCGGGACAGGGGTCTGAAGCTTTCTTT. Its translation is CASRNPGQGSEAFF.

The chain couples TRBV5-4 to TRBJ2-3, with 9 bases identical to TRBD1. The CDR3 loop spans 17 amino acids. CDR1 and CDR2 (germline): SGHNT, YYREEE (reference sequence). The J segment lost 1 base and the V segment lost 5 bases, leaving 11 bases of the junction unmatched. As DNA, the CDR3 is TGTGCCAGCAGAGGGGGGGGACAGGGATTAGGCACAGATACGCAGTATTTT. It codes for CASRGGGQGLGTDTQYF.

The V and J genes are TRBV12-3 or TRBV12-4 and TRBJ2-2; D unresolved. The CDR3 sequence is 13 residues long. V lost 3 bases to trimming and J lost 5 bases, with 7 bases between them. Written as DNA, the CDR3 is TGTGCCAGCAGTTTGTCGGTTACCGGGGAGCTGTTTTTT. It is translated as CASSLSVTGELFF.

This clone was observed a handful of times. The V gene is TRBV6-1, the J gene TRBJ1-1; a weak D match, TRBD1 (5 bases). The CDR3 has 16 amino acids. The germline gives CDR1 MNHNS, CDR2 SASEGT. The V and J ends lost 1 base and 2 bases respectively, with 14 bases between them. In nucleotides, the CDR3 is TGTGCCAGCAGTGAAGGAACAGCGGGGGTCAACACTGAAGCTTTCTTT. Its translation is CASSEGTAGVNTEAFF.

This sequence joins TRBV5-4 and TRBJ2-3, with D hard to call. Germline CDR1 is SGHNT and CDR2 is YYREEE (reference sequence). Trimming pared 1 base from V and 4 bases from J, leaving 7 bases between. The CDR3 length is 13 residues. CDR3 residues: CASSLSYADTQYF. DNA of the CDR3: TGTGCCAGCAGCTTGTCCTATGCAGATACGCAGTATTTT.

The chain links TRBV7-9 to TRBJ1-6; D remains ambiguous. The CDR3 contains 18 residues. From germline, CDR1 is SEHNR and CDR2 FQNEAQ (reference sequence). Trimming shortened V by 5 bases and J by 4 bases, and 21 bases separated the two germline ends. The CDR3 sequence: CASSLSRRSASYNSPLHF. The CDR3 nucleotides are TGTGCCAGCAGCCTTAGTAGGAGATCCGCGAGTTATAATTCACCCCTCCACTTT.

For the CDR3, the DNA is TGTGCCAGCAGCCGCACGACAGGGTCCTACGAGCAGTACTTC. It is translated as CASSRTTGSYEQYF. This chain links TRBV5-5 with TRBJ2-7; 7 bases are shared with TRBD1. The CDR3 has 14 residues. J lost 1 base, V lost 4 bases, and 5 bases had no gene match. The germline V gene encodes CDR1 SGHKS and CDR2 YYEKEE (reference sequence).

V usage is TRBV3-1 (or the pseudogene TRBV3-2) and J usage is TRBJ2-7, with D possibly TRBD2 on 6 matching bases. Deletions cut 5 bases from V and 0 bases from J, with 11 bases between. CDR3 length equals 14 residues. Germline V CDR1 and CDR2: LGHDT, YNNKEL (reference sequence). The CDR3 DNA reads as TGTGCCAGCAGCGGGACTCGCTACTCCTACGAGCAGTACTTC. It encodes CASSGTRYSYEQYF.

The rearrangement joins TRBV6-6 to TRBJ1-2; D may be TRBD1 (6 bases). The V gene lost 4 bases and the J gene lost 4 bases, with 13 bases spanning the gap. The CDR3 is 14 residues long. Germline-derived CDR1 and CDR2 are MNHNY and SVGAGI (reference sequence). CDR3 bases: TGTGCCAGCAGTTCTGGGGGCTCGTCCTATGGCTACACCTTC. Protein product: CASSSGGSSYGYTF.

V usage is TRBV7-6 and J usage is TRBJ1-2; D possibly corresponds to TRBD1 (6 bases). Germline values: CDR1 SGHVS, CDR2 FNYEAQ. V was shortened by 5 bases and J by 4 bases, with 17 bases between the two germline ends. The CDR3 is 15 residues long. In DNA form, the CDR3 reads TGTGCCAGCAGCCCGTATTCTCCCAGGGGCTATGGCTACACCTTC. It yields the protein CASSPYSPRGYGYTF.

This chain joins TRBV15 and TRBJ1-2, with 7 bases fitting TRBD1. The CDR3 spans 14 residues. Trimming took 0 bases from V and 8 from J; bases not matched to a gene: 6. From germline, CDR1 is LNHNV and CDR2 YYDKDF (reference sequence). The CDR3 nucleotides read TGTGCCACCAGCAGAGAGGGACAGTCGGGAGGCTACACCTTC. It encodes CATSREGQSGGYTF.

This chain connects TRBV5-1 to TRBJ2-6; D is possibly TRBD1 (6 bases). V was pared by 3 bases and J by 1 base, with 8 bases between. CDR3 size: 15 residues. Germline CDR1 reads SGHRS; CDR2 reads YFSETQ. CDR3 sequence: CASSSTGSGANVLTF. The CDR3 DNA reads TGCGCCAGCAGCTCAACAGGGTCTGGGGCCAACGTCCTGACTTTC.

CDR3 nucleotide sequence: TGTGCCAGTAGTATCCGGACAGTCAACACTGAAGCTTTCTTT. This codes for CASSIRTVNTEAFF. The V call is TRBV19, the J call TRBJ1-1; possibly TRBD1 for D (6 bases). The CDR3 runs 14 residues. The ends were cut back, 3 bases at V and 2 bases at J, with 10 bases in the middle. CDR1 is LNHDA, CDR2 SQIVND, per germline (reference sequence).